This T cell receptor (beta chain) was sequenced in a study of a mutant IDH1 vaccine in newly diagnosed glioma (dated by TCRdb to the early 2020s). A note on the overall study: Vaccination started 4-6 weeks after radiotherapy alone, or was given together with temozolomide cycles in the groups whose treatment included chemotherapy. Peripheral blood was drawn at six visits: V03 (baseline), V05, V07, V10, V12 and V13. For exploratory analyses, longitudinal TCRB deep sequencing was carried out in around 26 treated patients wherever samples were available. The roughly 35 treated patients were approximately 62% male and around 40% female, with a mean age of about 38 years. Prior to enrollment, standard therapy consisting of radiotherapy alone, temozolomide alone, or radiochemotherapy with temozolomide had been administered to patients, with the combination being received by most patients. Visit V12 was the week-35 safety follow-up and visit V13 was the week-47 end of study.

Overall study outcomes, separate from this receptor: PBMC samples for TCRB deep sequencing were selected based on availability. Vaccine-induced immune responses across multiple MHC alleles were detected in 85% to 95% of patients. It was noted by the authors that analyses of patient blood samples could not be reproduced owing to sample limitations. Pseudoprogression appeared unrelated to alterations in the top peripheral T cell clonotypes detected by TCRB sequencing.

Explained via the paper, the time point label denotes: week 35, safety follow-up. Each vaccine dose, consisting of 300 ug of a 20-mer mutant IDH1 peptide in Montanide, was administered subcutaneously with topical imiquimod. Patients received eight vaccinations in weeks 1, 3, 5, 7, 11, 15, 19 and 23, corresponding to visits V03 through V10. Donors had newly diagnosed WHO grade 3 or 4 IDH1-mutant astrocytomas with loss of nuclear ATRX. The samples were drawn from NOA16, a multicentre, single-arm, open-label phase I trial in Germany that tested a mutant IDH1 peptide vaccine in humans for the first time. Genomic DNA for TCRB sequencing was extracted from EDTA blood using the DNeasy Blood and Tissue Kit. The protocol used for the library was the immunoSEQ multiplex PCR assay. Rearranged TCR beta chain sequences were amplified with the hsTCRB Kit following the manufacturer's protocol. TCRB libraries were sequenced on an Illumina MiSeq. The published analysis was carried out like this. Demultiplexing, trimming and gene mapping were performed with the kit vendor's proprietary platform. TCRdb retrieved this table from immuneACCESS and kept in-frame rearrangements only. Not all clones are present; in checked studies, unresolved V genes account for under half, and no reason is known for the remainder. V and J calls and clone size are copied from that table; D and trimming were computed from the DNA. This sample comprises 45,000 to 55,000 clones, 60% to 85% of them detected only once. The biggest ten clones account for 12% of the sample.

The germline V gene yields SQVTM for CDR1 and ANQGSEA for CDR2. A distance of 15 bases separates the germline ends of V and J, which lose 4 bases and 0 bases respectively. Counted from cysteine to phenylalanine, this CDR3 has 15 amino acids. The DNA shown is the 45-base CDR3, in frame from base 1. This clone has more than one count but fewer than ten. Its antigen is unknown. No much larger clone is present one base from it, and per-base qualities are unavailable. The rearranged chain carries TRBV29-1 and TRBJ1-1; the D gene is possibly TRBD1, with 6 bases matching. Sequenced material: PBMCs, taken from a glioma patient whose treatment included an IDH1 peptide vaccine. The receptor was isolated from a middle-aged man with glioma. Read as DNA, the sequence is TGCAGCGTTGGGAGTCCGACAGGTATGAACACTGAAGCTTTCTTT. Protein translation: CSVGSPTGMNTEAFF. Reference TRBV29-1 and TRBJ1-1 genes cover what lies past the CDR3, so the full variable domain is SAVISQKPSRDICQRGTSLTIQCQVDSQVTMMFWYRQQPGQSLTLIATANQGSEATYESGFVIDKFPISRPNLTFSTLTVSNMSPEDSSIYLCSVGSPTGMNTEAFFGQGTRLTVV.